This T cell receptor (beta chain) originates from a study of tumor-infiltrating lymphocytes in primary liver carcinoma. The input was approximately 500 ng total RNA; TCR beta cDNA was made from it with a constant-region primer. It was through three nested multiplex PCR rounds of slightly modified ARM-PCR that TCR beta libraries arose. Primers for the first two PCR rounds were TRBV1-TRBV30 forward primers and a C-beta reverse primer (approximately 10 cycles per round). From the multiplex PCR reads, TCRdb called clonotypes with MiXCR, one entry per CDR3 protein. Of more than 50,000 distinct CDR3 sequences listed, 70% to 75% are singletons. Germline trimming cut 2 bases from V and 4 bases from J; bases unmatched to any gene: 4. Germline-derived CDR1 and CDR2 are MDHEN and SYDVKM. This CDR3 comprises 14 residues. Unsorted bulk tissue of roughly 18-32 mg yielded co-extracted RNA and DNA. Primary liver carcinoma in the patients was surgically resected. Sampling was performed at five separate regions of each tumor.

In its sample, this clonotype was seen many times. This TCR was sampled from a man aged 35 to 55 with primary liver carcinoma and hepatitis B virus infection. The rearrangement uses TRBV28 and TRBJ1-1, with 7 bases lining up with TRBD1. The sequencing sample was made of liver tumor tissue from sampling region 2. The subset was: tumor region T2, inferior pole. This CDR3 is CASSLPTGVTEAFF. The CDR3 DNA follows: TGTGCCAGCAGTTTACCCACAGGGGTCACTGAAGCTTTCTTT.